The T cell receptor beta chain described here comes from a study of blood T cell repertoires in COVID-19. Study-wide background: Sites in the United States, Italy and Spain provided acute and convalescent COVID-19 samples.

Profiled with immunoSEQ multiplex PCR; TCRdb holds only in-frame clones, not every one. The sample has approximately 190,000 clones, about four fifths seen once. The sequence was obtained from a woman between 40 and 50 years old with acute or convalescent COVID-19. The specimen sequenced was peripheral blood.

The CDR3 sequence: CASRPGQGDTQYF. The CDR3, as DNA: TGTGCCAGCCGACCGGGACAGGGAGATACGCAGTATTTT. This chain joins TRBV28 and TRBJ2-3, with 9 bases identical to TRBD1. The CDR3 contains 13 residues. V was clipped by 8 bases and J by 5 bases; unmatched bases: 5. CDR1 is MDHEN and CDR2 is SYDVKM in the germline V gene.